One and the same sample provided the 26 T cell receptor beta chains below, sequenced in a study of OX40 agonist ivuxolimab in advanced cancers. The data were produced by immunoSEQ multiplex PCR, yet TCRdb's version contains in-frame clones alone and is incomplete. The sample includes some 49,000 clones, 85% of them seen just once. The source material was CD4+ or CD8+ T cells sorted from blood, sampled in a trial of the OX40 agonist ivuxolimab. The receptors here all came from an adult with an advanced solid tumor such as melanoma, head and neck, liver or kidney cancer.

The chain is built from TRBV5-1 and TRBJ1-1; D unclear. Germline-derived CDR1 and CDR2 are SGHRS and YFSETQ. V was pared by 2 bases and J by 0 bases, with 8 bases between. CDR3 length: 14 amino acids. CDR3 nucleotide sequence: TGCGCCAGCAGCTTAAACTTCATGAACACTGAAGCTTTCTTT. The encoded protein is CASSLNFMNTEAFF.

Only one count was recorded for this clone. This chain joins TRBV2 and TRBJ2-1; D assignment may be TRBD1 or TRBD2 (5 bases each). CDR1 SNHLY and CDR2 FYNNEI come from the germline V gene. V lost 0 bases and J lost 1, with 22 bases in between. CDR3 size: 20 residues. The CDR3 DNA reads TGTGCCAGCAGTGAAGCGCTTGGACTTCACAGGCTACTTTCCTACAATGAGCAGTTCTTC. Translation gives CASSEALGLHRLLSYNEQFF.

This chain links TRBV19 with TRBJ2-7, with 8 bases lining up with TRBD2. CDR3 length: 16 residues. The V segment lost 2 bases and the J segment 0 bases; nucleotides outside the gene matches: 6. From germline, CDR1 is LNHDA and CDR2 SQIVND (reference sequence). The CDR3 coding sequence is TGTGCCAGTAGTATATCGGCGGGGGGAAGCTCCTACGAGCAGTACTTC. Protein: CASSISAGGSSYEQYF.

The gene calls are TRBV11-2 and TRBJ2-3, with TRBD2 matching over 13 bases. CDR3 length equals 17 residues. After removal of 2 bases from V and 5 bases from J, the junction contained 7 bases not matched to a gene. Germline CDR1 SGHAT, CDR2 FQNNGV. The CDR3 is CASSLPLLAGGQDTQYF. CDR3 nucleotides: TGTGCCAGCAGCTTACCCCTACTAGCGGGGGGGCAAGATACGCAGTATTTT.

V gene TRBV4-3 combines with J gene TRBJ2-2; weak D call: TRBD2 (6 bases). The CDR3 has 15 residues. Germline V lookup: CDR1 LGHNA, CDR2 YSLEER. The ends were cut back, 0 bases at V and 6 bases at J, with 11 bases in the middle. CDR3 region: CASSQDGGVAGELFF. CDR3 in DNA: TGCGCCAGCAGCCAAGATGGCGGGGTAGCCGGGGAGCTGTTTTTT.

The rearrangement joins TRBV7-9 to TRBJ2-3; the D gene is possibly TRBD2 (5 bases). V lost 4 bases and J 4 bases, leaving 15 bases between the germline ends. This CDR3 contains 15 residues. CDR1 is SEHNR and CDR2 is FQNEAQ in the germline V gene (reference sequence). CDR3 sequence: CASSSTRGYPDTQYF. The CDR3 region has the DNA TGTGCCAGCAGCTCTACTAGAGGGTATCCAGATACGCAGTATTTT. Full variable domain (rest looked up from reference TRBV7-9 and TRBJ2-3): DTGVSQNPRHKITKRGQNVTFRCDPISEHNRLYWYRQTLGQGPEFLTYFQNEAQLEKSRLLSDRFSAERPKGSFSTLEIQRTEQGDSAMYLCASSSTRGYPDTQYFGPGTRLTVL.

The V and J genes are TRBV10-3 and TRBJ2-1; 14 nucleotides match TRBD2. The V segment lost 3 bases and the J segment 8 bases; nucleotides outside the gene matches: 18. The V gene's germline CDR1 is ENHRY and CDR2 SYGVKD. This CDR3 spans 20 amino acids. The CDR3 reads CAISDRSGLAGGLVGDEQFF. CDR3 nucleotides: TGTGCCATCAGTGACAGGAGCGGACTAGCGGGGGGCTTGGTAGGGGATGAGCAGTTCTTC.

The V gene is TRBV5-1, the J gene TRBJ1-4; perhaps TRBD1 as D (5 bases). Trimming left V 8 bases short and J 8 bases short, with 10 bases between. Per the germline V gene, CDR1 is SGHRS and CDR2 is YFSETQ. CDR3 size: 11 residues. CDR3 amino acids: CASTGGEKLFF. CDR3 nucleotides: TGCGCCAGTACCGGGGGGGAAAAACTGTTTTTT.

This clone was observed a handful of times. The chain recombines TRBV7-2 with TRBJ1-1; maybe TRBD1 (5 bases). The germline V and J ends were trimmed by 4 bases and 7 bases, with 13 bases remaining between them. The CDR3 totals 13 residues. Germline CDR1 and CDR2: SGHTA and FQGNSA. CDR3 residues: CASSSSGGNEAFF. DNA of the CDR3: TGTGCCAGCAGCTCATCGGGGGGGAATGAAGCTTTCTTT.

This chain joins TRBV6-5 and TRBJ2-3, with D hard to call. Germline V gene lookup returns CDR1 MNHEY and CDR2 SVGAGI. V lost 11 bases to trimming and J lost 4 bases, with 10 bases between them. The CDR3 loop spans 11 amino acids. CDR3 DNA sequence: TGTGCCGGCACTCCATCAGATACGCAGTATTTT. It specifies CAGTPSDTQYF.

The chain uses TRBV7-9 and TRBJ1-1; D is undetermined. The CDR3 is 14 residues long. Germline values: CDR1 SEHNR, CDR2 FQNEAQ (reference sequence). V dropped 2 bases and J dropped 3 bases, with 10 bases sitting between them. The CDR3 is CASSLLPEDTEAFF. In DNA form, the CDR3 reads TGTGCCAGCAGCTTACTTCCGGAGGACACTGAAGCTTTCTTT.

This clone is termed medium-sized (0.01 to 0.1%). The CDR3 protein is CASSNADSLSYNEQFF. The CDR3 nucleotides are TGTGCCAGCAGCAATGCAGACAGTCTTTCCTACAATGAGCAGTTCTTC. The chain uses TRBV5-4 and TRBJ2-1; D possibly corresponds to TRBD1 (5 bases). Trimming took 4 bases from V and 1 from J, leaving 15 bases between them. This CDR3 region has 16 residues. CDR1 is SGHNT and CDR2 is YYREEE in the germline V gene (reference sequence). Together with reference TRBV5-4 and TRBJ2-1, the CDR3 gives the full variable domain: ETGVTQSPTHLIKTRGQQVTLRCSSQSGHNTVSWYQQALGQGPQFIFQYYREEENGRGNFPPRFSGLQFPNYSSELNVNALELDDSALYLCASSNADSLSYNEQFFGPGTRLTVL.

This clone was counted between two and nine times. V and J are TRBV19 and TRBJ1-5; D unresolved. Germline CDR1 reads LNHDA; CDR2 reads SQIVND (reference sequence). Trimming pared 4 bases from V and 4 bases from J, leaving 8 bases between. The CDR3 is 13 amino acids. In DNA form, the CDR3 reads TGTGCCAGTAGTACATCGGTAAATCAGCCCCAGCATTTT. Translated: CASSTSVNQPQHF. Supplemented by reference TRBV19 and TRBJ1-5, the full variable domain reads DGGITQSPKYLFRKEGQNVTLSCEQNLNHDAMYWYRQDPGQGLRLIYYSQIVNDFQKGDIAEGYSVSREKKESFPLTVTSAQKNPTAFYLCASSTSVNQPQHFGDGTRLSIL.

This sequence joins TRBV6-6 and TRBJ1-1; D is unclear. The CDR3 is 13 residues long. Germline V lookup: CDR1 MNHNY, CDR2 SVGAGI (reference sequence). The ends were cut back, 5 bases at V and 5 bases at J, with 12 bases in the middle. CDR3 nucleotide sequence: TGTGCCAGCAGTCAAGGGCGGGCTACTGAAGCTTTCTTT. Translated, it gives CASSQGRATEAFF.

This clone was counted between two and nine times. The chain combines TRBV28 with TRBJ2-2; TRBD2 is a possible D gene (5 bases). The length of the CDR3 is 16 residues. V lost 5 bases, J lost 0 bases, and 13 bases lay in between. Germline CDR1 MDHEN, CDR2 SYDVKM. The CDR3 loop is CASSPDRGANTGELFF. Here the CDR3 DNA reads TGTGCCAGCAGTCCCGACCGGGGTGCGAACACCGGGGAGCTGTTTTTT. Full variable domain (rest looked up from reference TRBV28 and TRBJ2-2): DVKVTQSSRYLVKRTGEKVFLECVQDMDHENMFWYRQDPGLGLRLIYFSYDVKMKEKGDIPEGYSVSREKKERFSLILESASTNQTSMYLCASSPDRGANTGELFFGEGSRLTVL.

In its sample, this clone was seen many times. The rearrangement links TRBV11-2 to TRBJ1-6, with 7 positions matching TRBD1. With V trimmed by 5 bases and J by 8 bases, 12 bases remained unmatched. The CDR3 totals 16 residues. Germline V CDR1 and CDR2: SGHAT, FQNNGV. The CDR3 bases are TGTGCCAGCAGCCAGGAAACAGGGGAAGGTGATTCACCCCTCCACTTT. Its protein is CASSQETGEGDSPLHF.

The chain couples TRBV5-1 to TRBJ2-7; D might be TRBD1 (5 bases). Trimming cost V 0 bases and J 4 bases, with 11 bases left between them. The CDR3 sequence is 14 residues long. The V gene's germline CDR1 is SGHRS and CDR2 YFSETQ. CDR3 sequence reads: CASSLDAQGYEQYV. The CDR3 DNA follows: TGCGCCAGCAGCTTGGACGCCCAGGGTTACGAGCAGTACGTC.

V gene TRBV28 combines with J gene TRBJ2-1, with TRBD1 as a possible D gene (7 bases). The CDR3 is 13 amino acids. The V gene's germline CDR1 is MDHEN and CDR2 SYDVKM. V was cut by 5 bases and J by 12 bases, with 17 bases left in between. This chain's CDR3 is CASSPPIQGGQFF. The DNA of the CDR3 is TGTGCCAGCAGTCCCCCGATTCAGGGGGGGCAGTTCTTC.

This clone was counted a single time. The chain links TRBV9 to TRBJ2-3, with D hard to call. With 0 bases removed from V and 2 bases from J, the gap between germline ends came to 7 bases. The CDR3 is made up of 14 amino acids. Germline CDR1 SGDLS, CDR2 YYNGEE. The CDR3 DNA is TGTGCCAGCAGCGTAGGGGGAAACACAGATACGCAGTATTTT. It encodes CASSVGGNTDTQYF. Using reference TRBV9 and TRBJ2-3 for the parts outside the CDR3, the full variable domain is DSGVTQTPKHLITATGQRVTLRCSPRSGDLSVYWYQQSLDQGLQFLIQYYNGEERAKGNILERFSAQQFPDLHSELNLSSLELGDSALYFCASSVGGNTDTQYFGPGTRLTVL.

The chain is built from TRBV2 and TRBJ2-3; D possibly corresponds to TRBD2 (6 bases). Between the trimmed V and J ends, which lost 8 bases and 4 bases, there was a span of 16 bases. Germline CDR1 and CDR2: SNHLY and FYNNEI. This CDR3 region has 14 residues. The CDR3 sequence: CASGGLGVADTQYF. CDR3 DNA: TGTGCCAGCGGGGGGTTAGGGGTCGCAGATACGCAGTATTTT.

The chain links TRBV7-9 to TRBJ1-2; D gene uncertain. Between the trimmed V and J ends, which lost 1 base and 4 bases, there was a span of 10 bases. The CDR3 contains 14 residues. Germline V CDR1 and CDR2: SEHNR, FQNEAQ (reference sequence). The CDR3 DNA follows: TGTGCCAGCAGCTTAGGAGAAGGGCTCTATGGCTACACCTTC. Residues: CASSLGEGLYGYTF. Drawing the rest from reference TRBV7-9 and TRBJ1-2, the complete variable domain is DTGVSQNPRHKITKRGQNVTFRCDPISEHNRLYWYRQTLGQGPEFLTYFQNEAQLEKSRLLSDRFSAERPKGSFSTLEIQRTEQGDSAMYLCASSLGEGLYGYTFGSGTRLTVV.

The J gene is TRBJ2-5, the V gene TRBV7-7; D gene unclear. Trimming shortened V by 0 bases and J by 2 bases, and 7 bases separated the two germline ends. Germline V gene data show CDR1 as SSHAT and CDR2 as FNYEAQ (reference sequence). The length of the CDR3 is 14 residues. The CDR3, as DNA: TGTGCCAGCAGCTTAGCGGTCGGGCAAGAGACCCAGTACTTC. This encodes CASSLAVGQETQYF.

There are a few counts of this clone. This rearrangement joins TRBV6-5 to TRBJ2-1, with a possible D match to TRBD2 (6 bases). V lost 6 bases and J lost 6, with 15 bases in between. The germline V gene encodes CDR1 MNHEY and CDR2 SVGAGI. CDR3 length equals 14 residues. The CDR3 loop reads CASSIAEGRNEQFF. The CDR3 DNA sequence: TGTGCCAGCAGCATAGCGGAGGGGCGCAATGAGCAGTTCTTC.

The chain couples TRBV9 to TRBJ2-7; weak D call: TRBD1 (6 bases). Germline V gene lookup returns CDR1 SGDLS and CDR2 YYNGEE. Trimming cost V 0 bases and J 3 bases, with 16 bases left between them. The CDR3 contains 16 residues. CDR3 bases: TGTGCCAGCAGCGTAGACGGTGGACAGCTTAACTACGAGCAGTACTTC. It is translated as CASSVDGGQLNYEQYF.

The chain recombines TRBV4-3 with TRBJ2-3, with no clear D. V gave up 0 bases and J gave up 4 bases, with 8 bases separating them. The CDR3 extends over 14 amino acids. Germline assignment: CDR1 LGHNA and CDR2 YSLEER. The CDR3 DNA reads TGCGCCAGCAGCCAAGATGGTGGGGCAGATACGCAGTATTTT. Residues: CASSQDGGADTQYF.

The V and J genes are TRBV6-5 and TRBJ2-7; possible D gene TRBD1, 5 bases. This CDR3 comprises 12 residues. Trimming stripped 2 bases from V and 6 bases from J, with 8 bases between. From germline, CDR1 is MNHEY and CDR2 SVGAGI. In DNA form, the CDR3 reads TGTGCCAGCAGTTACGACAGACGCGAGCAGTACGTC. Protein sequence: CASSYDRREQYV.